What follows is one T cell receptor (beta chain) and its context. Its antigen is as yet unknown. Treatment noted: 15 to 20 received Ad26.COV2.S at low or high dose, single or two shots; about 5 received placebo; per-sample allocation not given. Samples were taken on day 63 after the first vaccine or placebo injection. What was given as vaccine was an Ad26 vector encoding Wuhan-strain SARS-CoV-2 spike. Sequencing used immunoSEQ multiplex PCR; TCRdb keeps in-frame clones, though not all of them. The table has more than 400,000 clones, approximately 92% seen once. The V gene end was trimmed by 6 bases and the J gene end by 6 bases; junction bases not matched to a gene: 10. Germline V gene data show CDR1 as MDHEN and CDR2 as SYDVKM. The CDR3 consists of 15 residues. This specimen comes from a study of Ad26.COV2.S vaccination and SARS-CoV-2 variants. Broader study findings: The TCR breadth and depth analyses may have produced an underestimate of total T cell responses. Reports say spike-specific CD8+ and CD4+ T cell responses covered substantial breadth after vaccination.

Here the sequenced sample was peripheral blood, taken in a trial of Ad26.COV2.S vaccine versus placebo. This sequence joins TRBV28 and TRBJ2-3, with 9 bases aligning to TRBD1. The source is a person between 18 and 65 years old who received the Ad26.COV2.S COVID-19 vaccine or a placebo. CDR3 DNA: TGTGCCAGCAGCATAACAGGGGGCCGGCGGGATACGCAGTATTTT. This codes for CASSITGGRRDTQYF. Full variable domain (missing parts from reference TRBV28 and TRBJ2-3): DVKVTQSSRYLVKRTGEKVFLECVQDMDHENMFWYRQDPGLGLRLIYFSYDVKMKEKGDIPEGYSVSREKKERFSLILESASTNQTSMYLCASSITGGRRDTQYFGPGTRLTVL.